This entry describes one TCR beta chain. Only in-frame clones appear in the TCRdb table, and some are missing; sequencing was by immunoSEQ multiplex PCR. Of 46,000 or so clones in the sample, about 93% are singletons; the top ten hold around 22%. The data belong to a study of control samples from healthy donors and cancer patients. Germline values: CDR1 MNHNS, CDR2 SASEGT. There are 17 residues in the CDR3. Trimming stripped 2 bases from V and 7 bases from J, with 23 bases between. The V gene is TRBV6-1, the J gene TRBJ1-2, with a weak D call TRBD1 (6 bases). The sequenced sample consisted of PBMCs. This clonotype originated in a woman aged 50 to 60 with head and neck cancer. CDR3 amino acids: CASSELRDTPLGGGYTF. In DNA, the CDR3 is TGTGCCAGCAGTGAACTTCGGGACACCCCCTTGGGGGGTGGCTACACCTTC.